These 13 T cell receptor beta chains were all obtained from the same sample, sequenced in a study of CD8 T cells in Susac syndrome. RNA was extracted with the RNeasy kit, and a quantity of 0.5 to 1 ug was reverse transcribed using random hexamers. TCRdb re-called the immunoSEQ multiplex PCR reads through MiXCR, storing one row per CDR3 protein. The sample contains approximately 180,000 distinct CDR3 sequences, roughly 94% of which appear only once. The sequenced sample was CD4+ T cells from PBMCs. These receptors came from a human donor with Susac syndrome.

This chain links TRBV11-2 with TRBJ1-1; D remains unclear. The germline V gene encodes CDR1 SGHAT and CDR2 FQNNGV. The CDR3 sequence is 14 residues long. V was trimmed by 7 bases and J by 8 bases, leaving 20 bases between them. CDR3 DNA: TGTGCCAGCAAAAGCGTTGCGGGGAGGTCAGAAGCTTTCTTT. Its translation: CASKSVAGRSEAFF.

J is TRBJ1-6 and V is TRBV7-2; D is perhaps TRBD1 (6 bases). Germline values: CDR1 SGHTA, CDR2 FQGNSA. This CDR3 contains 14 residues. V lost 3 bases to trimming and J lost 9 bases, with 12 bases between them. CDR3: CASSFPGVGSPLHF. CDR3 bases: TGTGCCAGCAGCTTCCCAGGGGTAGGTTCACCCCTCCACTTT.

This clonotype was found a few times. The chain employs TRBV18 and TRBJ1-4, with 7 bases that match TRBD1. The germline CDR1 and CDR2 sequences are KGHSH and LQKENI. CDR3 length: 13 residues. V shed 3 bases and J 6 bases; nucleotides not matched to a gene: 1. The CDR3 spells CASSPDRDEKLFF. The DNA for the CDR3 is TGTGCCAGCTCACCCGACAGGGATGAAAAACTGTTTTTT.

The chain is built from TRBV3-1 and TRBJ1-5; D gene ambiguous. The V gene lost 1 base and the J gene lost 1 base, with 11 bases spanning the gap. Germline V gene data show CDR1 as LGHDT and CDR2 as YNNKEL (reference sequence). The CDR3 loop spans 16 amino acids. In DNA, the CDR3 is TGTGCCAGCAGCCAAGGTCTCGGAACGAGCAATCAGCCCCAGCATTTT. Its protein is CASSQGLGTSNQPQHF.

J is TRBJ2-1 and V is TRBV9; 10 positions match TRBD2. V was clipped by 7 bases and J by 3 bases; unmatched bases: 4. This CDR3 is 14 amino acids long. The germline V gene encodes CDR1 SGDLS and CDR2 YYNGEE. CDR3 coding DNA: TGTGCCAGCTCACGGACTAGCGGCTACAATGAGCAGTTCTTC. This encodes CASSRTSGYNEQFF.

V is TRBV12-3 or TRBV12-4 and J is TRBJ2-3; the D call may be TRBD1 or TRBD2 (6 bases each). The CDR3 extends over 14 amino acids. V was shortened by 4 bases and J by 3 bases, with 11 bases between the two germline ends. The CDR3: CASSSSGATDTQYF. CDR3 bases: TGTGCCAGCAGTTCCTCGGGGGCTACAGATACGCAGTATTTT.

The chain combines TRBV20-1 with TRBJ2-1; D possibly corresponds to TRBD1 (5 bases). CDR3 length equals 13 residues. The V gene lost 3 bases and the J gene lost 6 bases, with 12 bases spanning the gap. Germline CDR1 and CDR2: DFQATT and SNEGSKA (reference sequence). CDR3 residues: CSASRPGRNEQFF. CDR3 nucleotide sequence: TGCAGTGCTAGTCGTCCAGGGCGCAATGAGCAGTTCTTC.

The V call is TRBV12-3 or TRBV12-4, the J call TRBJ1-5; no clear D gene. The CDR3 runs 18 residues. Trimming left V 7 bases short and J 0 bases short, with 22 bases between. CDR3 bases: TGTGCCAGCATCCTACCCCCGACGGATGACTATAGCAATCAGCCCCAGCATTTT. It translates to CASILPPTDDYSNQPQHF.

This clonotype has a handful of counts. The V call is TRBV15, the J call TRBJ2-1, with TRBD1 matching over 9 bases. This CDR3 is built from 14 residues. The trim removed 8 bases at V and 7 bases at J, leaving 9 bases unmatched. Germline lookup yields CDR1 LNHNV and CDR2 YYDKDF (reference sequence). The CDR3 reads CATSRDRVVNEQFF. CDR3 in DNA: TGTGCCACCTCCCGGGACAGGGTAGTTAATGAGCAGTTCTTC.

This chain uses TRBV5-1 with TRBJ1-1; TRBD1 matches at 7 bases. V lost 4 bases, J lost 0 bases, and 9 bases stayed unmatched. The CDR3 sequence is 16 residues long. Germline loops: CDR1 SGHRS, CDR2 YFSETQ. CDR3 coding DNA: TGCGCCAGCAGCGAGGGGGCGAGCCGGGTGAACACTGAAGCTTTCTTT. Protein product: CASSEGASRVNTEAFF.

The chain employs TRBV7-2 and TRBJ2-1; D is ambiguous. The CDR3 has 15 residues. V was clipped by 2 bases and J by 0 bases, with 8 bases between them. Germline CDR1 and CDR2: SGHTA and FQGNSA. The CDR3 DNA is TGTGCCAGCAGCTTACAGCGCTACTCCTACAATGAGCAGTTCTTC. Its translation: CASSLQRYSYNEQFF.

The gene calls are TRBV5-4 and TRBJ2-1, with D perhaps matching TRBD1 (6 bases). Germline V gene sequence: CDR1 SGHNT, CDR2 YYREEE (reference sequence). The CDR3 loop spans 15 amino acids. Trimming took off 3 bases at V and 4 bases at J, with 14 bases between the two ends. This chain's CDR3 is CASSSNRDKYNEQFF. In nucleotides, the CDR3 is TGTGCCAGCAGCTCCAACCGGGACAAGTACAATGAGCAGTTCTTC.

This chain links TRBV6-5 with TRBJ1-2; unclear D gene. The CDR3 spans 16 residues. The V gene lost 2 bases and the J gene lost 3 bases, with 16 bases spanning the gap. The germline gives CDR1 MNHEY, CDR2 SVGAGI. As DNA, the CDR3 is TGTGCCAGCAGTTACACCACCCGCACGGACGACTATGGCTACACCTTC. It codes for CASSYTTRTDDYGYTF.